This T cell receptor beta chain came from a study of T-cell reconstitution after alpha-beta-depleted transplantation in children. Findings and caveats of the study: A year had passed since transplant, and T-cell counts and diversity by then came mostly from newly produced T cells.

Preparation of the TCRbeta library involved a method that used unique molecular identifiers. TCRdb re-analysed the PCR reads in MiXCR, keeping a single row per CDR3 protein. This table has hundreds of thousands of distinct CDR3 sequences, about 12% appearing once. After removal of 6 bases from V and 1 base from J, the junction contained 14 bases not matched to a gene. Per germline, CDR1 DFQATT and CDR2 SNEGSKA (reference sequence). The CDR3 is 17 amino acids. This clonotype has ten or more counts. What it recognizes is unknown. This clonotype originated in a girl aged 2-15 years with congenital amegakaryocytic thrombocytopenia, due to receive a stem cell transplant. The chain combines TRBV20-1 with TRBJ2-1; 8 nucleotides match TRBD2. Material: PBMCs, obtained before TCRalphabeta/CD19-depleted stem cell transplant. In DNA, the CDR3 is TGCAGTGCCTCGACTAGCGCGACCCACCCTTCCTACAATGAGCAGTTCTTC. This codes for CSASTSATHPSYNEQFF.